These 5 T cell receptor beta chains originate from one sample sequenced in a study of CD4 T cells in relation to SARS-CoV-2 and coronaviruses. These receptors are not linked to any known antigen. CD4+ T cells from unexposed donors were obtained before the COVID-19 pandemic (2011-2018). The cells were cultured for about ten days before CD4+ T cells were isolated. Produced via immunoSEQ multiplex PCR; TCRdb's table is partial and in-frame only. The table has under 14,000 clones, roughly 77% seen once. Sequenced sample: CD4+ T cells from PBMCs, cultured in vitro. These receptors all come from a human donor in good health.

This rearrangement joins TRBV12-5 to TRBJ2-1; 12 nucleotides agree with TRBD2. The CDR3 is 18 amino acids. Trimming at V came to 0 bases and at J to 3 bases, leaving 6 bases not matched to a gene. Germline CDR1 reads LGHNT; CDR2 reads FRNRAP. CDR3 nucleotide sequence: TGTGCTAGTGGTTTGGTATGGGCTAGCGGGGGGGACTACAATGAGCAGTTCTTC. Its translation is CASGLVWASGGDYNEQFF. Full variable domain (outside the CDR3, taken from reference TRBV12-5 and TRBJ2-1): DARVTQTPRHKVTEMGQEVTMRCQPILGHNTVFWYRQTMMQGLELLAYFRNRAPLDDSGMPKDRFSAEMPDATLATLKIQPSEPRDSAVYFCASGLVWASGGDYNEQFFGPGTRLTVL.

This clone was counted only a few times. This chain uses TRBV21-1 with TRBJ2-1; TRBD2 was called by the table and not checked on the DNA. TRBV21-1 is a recognized pseudogene. This CDR3 is 14 amino acids long. Here the CDR3 DNA reads TGTGCCAGGGCTAGCAGCGGGGGGTACAATGAGCAGTTCTTC. Translating it yields CARASSGGYNEQFF.

V usage is TRBV19 and J usage is TRBJ2-5; 10 nucleotides line up with TRBD1. Germline lookup yields CDR1 LNHDA and CDR2 SQIVND (reference sequence). The J segment lost 2 bases and the V segment lost 5 bases, leaving 5 bases of the junction unmatched. CDR3 size: 15 residues. Written as DNA, the CDR3 is TGTGCCAGTAGTGTCGGGACAGGGGTACAAGAGACCCAGTACTTC. Protein product: CASSVGTGVQETQYF. Based on the CDR3 plus reference TRBV19 and TRBJ2-5, the full variable domain is DGGITQSPKYLFRKEGQNVTLSCEQNLNHDAMYWYRQDPGQGLRLIYYSQIVNDFQKGDIAEGYSVSREKKESFPLTVTSAQKNPTAFYLCASSVGTGVQETQYFGPGTRLLVL.

As concerns this clone: Other DNA sequences of this sample code for an identical CDR3. This sequence joins TRBV7-8 and TRBJ1-1; D is unclear. The V gene's germline CDR1 is SGHVS and CDR2 FQNEAQ. With 6 bases removed from V and 5 bases from J, the gap between germline ends came to 13 bases. CDR3 size: 13 residues. DNA for the CDR3: TGTGCCAGCAGACCCACGGGAGGGACTGAAGCTTTCTTT. It translates to CASRPTGGTEAFF.

The V call is TRBV6-2 or TRBV6-3, the J call TRBJ1-5; 8 nucleotides line up with TRBD1. From germline, CDR1 is MNHEY and CDR2 SVGEGT. This CDR3 spans 15 amino acids. Trimming at V came to 6 bases and at J to 5 bases, leaving 9 bases not matched to a gene. The CDR3 spells CASSKDRGSYQPQHF. CDR3 bases: TGTGCCAGCAGCAAAGACAGGGGATCTTATCAGCCCCAGCATTTT.